This note documents a single TCR beta chain sequence. The antigen remains unidentified. The same CDR3 can be traced to other DNA sequences in this sample. TCRdb's copy holds only in-frame clones and misses some; the assay was immunoSEQ multiplex PCR. Of roughly 2,000,000 clones listed, about 94% were seen once; the top ten hold approximately 1.2%. The data were taken from a study of shared clonotypes between healthy human individuals. Overall study: Per-donor plates numbered three CD4 naive, three CD4 memory, two CD8 naive and one CD8 memory.

The CDR3 is 13 amino acids. With 0 bases removed from V and 6 bases from J, the gap between germline ends came to 9 bases. Germline V gene sequence: CDR1 SGHAT, CDR2 FQNNGV. CD45RO-negative CD8 cells positively selected for CCR7 made up the naive population, which excluded terminally differentiated effector memory CD45RA+ cells. General study points: Sampling involved blood alone; tissue repertoires likely differ. It was the few donors that limited the genetic and exposure-history diversity represented.

The source is a man between 18 and 29 years old in good health. J is TRBJ2-7 and V is TRBV11-2; maybe TRBD2 (5 bases). Sequencing was performed on naive CD8+ T cells sorted from blood. CDR3 region: CASSLDPAVEQYF. DNA of the CDR3: TGTGCCAGCAGCTTAGATCCAGCGGTCGAGCAGTACTTC.